This T cell receptor (beta chain) originates from a study of tumor and adjacent non-tumor tissue in lung cancer. Study background: About 4.17 million productive TCRbeta reads were obtained per sample on average. Study-level points and caveats: Top 100 clones took a larger repertoire share in normal lung.

The CDR3 sequence is 16 residues long. Per germline, CDR1 SGHNT and CDR2 YYREEE (reference sequence). A modified ARM-PCR protocol with three rounds of nested PCR amplified TCRbeta. Via MiXCR, TCRdb re-called the multiplex PCR reads, giving one row per CDR3 protein. This table holds about 67,000 distinct CDR3 sequences, approximately 73% found once. This sample's RNA came from whole unsorted tissue. The normal lung tissue was taken more than 3 cm from the tumor edge. Remarks on this clonotype: Its antigen is undetermined. Germline is not matched at one junction end, which may reflect a read error.

This chain links TRBV5-4 with TRBJ2-3; unclear D gene. The DNA matches TRBJ1-5 better at its end, which makes the J call doubtful. Sample: distant non-tumor lung tissue. This TCR was sampled from a man in his 60s with non-small cell lung cancer. The CDR3 DNA reads as TGCGCCAGCAGCCCTATCGAGCGGAAGCCTGGAGATACGCAGCATTTT. This translates into CASSPIERKPGDTQHF.